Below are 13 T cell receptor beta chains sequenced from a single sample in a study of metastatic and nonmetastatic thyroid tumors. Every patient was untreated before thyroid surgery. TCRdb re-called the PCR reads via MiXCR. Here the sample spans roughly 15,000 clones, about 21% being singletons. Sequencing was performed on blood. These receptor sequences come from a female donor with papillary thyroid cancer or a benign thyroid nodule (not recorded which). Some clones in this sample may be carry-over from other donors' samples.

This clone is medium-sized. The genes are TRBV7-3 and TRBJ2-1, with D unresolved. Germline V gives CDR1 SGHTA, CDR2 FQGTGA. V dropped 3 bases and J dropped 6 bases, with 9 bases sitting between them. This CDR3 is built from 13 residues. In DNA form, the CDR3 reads TGTGCCAGCAGCTTGAGTCAAGGCAATGAGCAGTTCTTC. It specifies CASSLSQGNEQFF.

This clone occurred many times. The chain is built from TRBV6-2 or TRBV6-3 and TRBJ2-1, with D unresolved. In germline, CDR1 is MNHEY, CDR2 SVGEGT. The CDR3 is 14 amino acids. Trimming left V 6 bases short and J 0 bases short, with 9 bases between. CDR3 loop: CASRNLNSYNEQFF. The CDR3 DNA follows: TGTGCCAGCAGGAACCTTAACTCCTACAATGAGCAGTTCTTC.

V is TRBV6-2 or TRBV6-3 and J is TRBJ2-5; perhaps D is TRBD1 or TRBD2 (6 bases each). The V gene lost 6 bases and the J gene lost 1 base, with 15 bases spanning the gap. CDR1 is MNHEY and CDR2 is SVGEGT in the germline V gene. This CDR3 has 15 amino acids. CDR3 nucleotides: TGTGCCAGCAGGGGGGGCTCCGGGGGCCAAGAGACCCAGTACTTC. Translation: CASRGGSGGQETQYF.

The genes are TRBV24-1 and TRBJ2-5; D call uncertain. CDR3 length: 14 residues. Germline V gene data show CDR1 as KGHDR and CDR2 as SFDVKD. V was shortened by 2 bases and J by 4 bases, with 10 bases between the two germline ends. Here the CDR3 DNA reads TGTGCCACCAGTGATTCCCGCATGGGAGAGACCCAGTACTTC. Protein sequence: CATSDSRMGETQYF.

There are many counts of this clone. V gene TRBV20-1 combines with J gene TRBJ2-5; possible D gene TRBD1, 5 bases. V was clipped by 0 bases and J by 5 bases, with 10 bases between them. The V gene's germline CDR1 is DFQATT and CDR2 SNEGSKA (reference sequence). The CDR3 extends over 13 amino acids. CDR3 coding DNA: TGCAGTGCTAGAGATCCAGGGAAGGAGACCCAGTACTTC. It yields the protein CSARDPGKETQYF.

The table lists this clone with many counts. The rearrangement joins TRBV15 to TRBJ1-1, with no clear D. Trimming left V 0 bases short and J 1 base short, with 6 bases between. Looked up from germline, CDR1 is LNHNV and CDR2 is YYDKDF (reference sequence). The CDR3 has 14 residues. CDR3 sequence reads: CATSRDPENTEAFF. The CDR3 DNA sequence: TGTGCCACCAGCAGAGATCCAGAGAACACTGAAGCTTTCTTT.

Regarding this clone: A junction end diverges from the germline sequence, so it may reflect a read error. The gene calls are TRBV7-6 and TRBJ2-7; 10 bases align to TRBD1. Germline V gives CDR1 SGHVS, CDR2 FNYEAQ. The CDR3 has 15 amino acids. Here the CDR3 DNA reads TGTGCCAGCAGCGTAGCCGGGACAGGGGTCGACGAGCAGTACTTC. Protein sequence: CASSVAGTGVDEQYF. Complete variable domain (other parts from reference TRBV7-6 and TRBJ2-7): GAGVSQSPRYKVTKRGQDVALRCDPISGHVSLYWYRQALGQGPEFLTYFNYEAQQDKSGLPNDRFSAERPEGSISTLTIQRTEQRDSAMYRCASSVAGTGVDEQYFGPGTRLTVT.

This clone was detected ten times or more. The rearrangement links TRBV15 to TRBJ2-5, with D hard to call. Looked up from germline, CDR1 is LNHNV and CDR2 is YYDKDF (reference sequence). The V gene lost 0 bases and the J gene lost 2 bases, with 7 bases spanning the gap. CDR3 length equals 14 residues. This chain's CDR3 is CATSRDSGQETQYF. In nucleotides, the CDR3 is TGTGCCACCAGCAGAGATTCCGGGCAAGAGACCCAGTACTTC.

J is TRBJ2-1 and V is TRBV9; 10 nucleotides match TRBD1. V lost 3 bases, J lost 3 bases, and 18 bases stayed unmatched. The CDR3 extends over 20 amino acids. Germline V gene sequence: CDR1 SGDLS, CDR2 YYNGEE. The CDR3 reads CASSGRGQGWLADSYNEQFF. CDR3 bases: TGTGCCAGCAGCGGGAGGGGACAGGGGTGGCTAGCGGATAGCTACAATGAGCAGTTCTTC.

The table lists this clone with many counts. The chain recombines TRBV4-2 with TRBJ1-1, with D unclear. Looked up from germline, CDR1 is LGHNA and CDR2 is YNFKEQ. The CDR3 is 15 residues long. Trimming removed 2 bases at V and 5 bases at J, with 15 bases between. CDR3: CASSQPRQRGTEAFF. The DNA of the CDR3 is TGTGCCAGCAGCCAACCCCGGCAGCGGGGAACTGAAGCTTTCTTT.

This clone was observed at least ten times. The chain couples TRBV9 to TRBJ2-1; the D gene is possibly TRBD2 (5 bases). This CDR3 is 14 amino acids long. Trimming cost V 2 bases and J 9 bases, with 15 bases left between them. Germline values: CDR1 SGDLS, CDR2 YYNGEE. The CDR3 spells CASSVGDFYGEQFF. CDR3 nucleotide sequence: TGTGCCAGCAGCGTGGGAGATTTTTACGGTGAGCAGTTCTTC.

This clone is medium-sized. The CDR3 DNA reads as TGTGCCAGCAGTCTCCCGATCTTCTCCTACAATGAGCAGTTCTTC. Its translation is CASSLPIFSYNEQFF. The V and J genes are TRBV6-1 and TRBJ2-1; unclear D gene. This CDR3 comprises 15 residues. Trimming pared 5 bases from V and 0 bases from J, leaving 11 bases between. Germline lookup yields CDR1 MNHNS and CDR2 SASEGT.

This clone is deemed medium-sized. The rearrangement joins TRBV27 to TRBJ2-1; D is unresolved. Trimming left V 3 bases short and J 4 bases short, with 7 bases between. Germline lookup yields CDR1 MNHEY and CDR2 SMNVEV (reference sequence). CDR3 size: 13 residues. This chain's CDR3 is CASSFRPYNEQFF. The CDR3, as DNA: TGTGCCAGCAGTTTCCGTCCTTACAATGAGCAGTTCTTC.